The 12 T cell receptor beta chains below all came from one sample that was sequenced in a study of blood T cell repertoires in COVID-19. Clones were read by immunoSEQ multiplex PCR, and TCRdb kept only the in-frame ones, dropping some. Among tens of thousands of clones listed, roughly 90% were seen once. Sequenced input: peripheral blood. All receptors come from a man aged 55 to 70 with COVID-19, enrolled during active disease.

The chain recombines TRBV28 with TRBJ2-5; possible D gene TRBD1, 6 bases. Germline values: CDR1 MDHEN, CDR2 SYDVKM. The germline V and J ends were trimmed by 1 base and 5 bases, with 14 bases remaining between them. The CDR3 sequence is 15 residues long. The CDR3 reads CASSLLAGAHETQYF. The CDR3 bases are TGTGCCAGCAGTTTATTGGCAGGGGCTCACGAGACCCAGTACTTC.

The chain carries TRBV6-6 and TRBJ2-1; 12 bases map to TRBD2. The CDR3 has 14 amino acids. Germline values: CDR1 MNHNY, CDR2 SVGAGI (reference sequence). V was pared by 6 bases and J by 7 bases, with 4 bases of the junction left unmatched. CDR3 in DNA: TGTGCCAGCAGACTGACTAGCGGGAGTAATGAGCAGTTCTTC. The encoded protein is CASRLTSGSNEQFF.

The chain has TRBV18 and TRBJ1-1; 8 bases map to TRBD1. CDR3 size: 17 residues. Germline V lookup: CDR1 KGHSH, CDR2 LQKENI. V lost 3 bases to trimming and J lost 0 bases; unmatched junction nucleotides: 9. The CDR3 loop is CASSPLRTGTMNTEAFF. The CDR3 DNA follows: TGTGCCAGCTCACCCCTCAGGACAGGGACTATGAACACTGAAGCTTTCTTT.

The chain combines TRBV6-5 with TRBJ1-5; TRBD1 is a possible D gene (6 bases). The V gene's germline CDR1 is MNHEY and CDR2 SVGAGI. Trimming stripped 5 bases from V and 5 bases from J, with 13 bases between. This CDR3 is 14 amino acids long. CDR3 sequence: CASSKNRDHQPQHF. Here the CDR3 DNA reads TGTGCCAGCAGTAAAAACAGGGATCATCAGCCCCAGCATTTT.

The chain links TRBV9 to TRBJ2-1; TRBD2 aligns across 10 bases. Germline V gives CDR1 SGDLS, CDR2 YYNGEE. The length of the CDR3 is 16 residues. The junction had 5 bases not matched to a gene; V was cut back by 5 bases and J by 0 bases. CDR3: CASSLSGGSSYNEQFF. The CDR3, as DNA: TGTGCCAGCAGTCTTAGCGGGGGGAGCTCCTACAATGAGCAGTTCTTC.

The rearrangement joins TRBV19 to TRBJ2-3; 14 bases agree with TRBD2. The V and J ends lost 5 bases and 7 bases, in that order; junction bases with no gene match: 5. The CDR3 sequence is 15 residues long. Germline V gives CDR1 LNHDA, CDR2 SQIVND (reference sequence). Written as DNA, the CDR3 is TGTGCCAGTAGTGAGACTAGCGGGAGGGCCTATACGCAGTATTTT. Residues: CASSETSGRAYTQYF. The full variable domain, completed using reference TRBV19 and TRBJ2-3, is DGGITQSPKYLFRKEGQNVTLSCEQNLNHDAMYWYRQDPGQGLRLIYYSQIVNDFQKGDIAEGYSVSREKKESFPLTVTSAQKNPTAFYLCASSETSGRAYTQYFGPGTRLTVL.

The CDR3, as DNA: TGTGCCAGCAGTTTCACAGGGGGCGGTGAAGCTTTCTTT. It is translated as CASSFTGGGEAFF. This rearrangement joins TRBV27 to TRBJ1-1; 9 bases are a match to TRBD1. After removal of 3 bases from V and 7 bases from J, the junction contained 3 bases not matched to a gene. CDR1 is MNHEY and CDR2 is SMNVEV in the germline V gene (reference sequence). CDR3 length: 13 residues.

The V call is TRBV6-2 or TRBV6-3, the J call TRBJ2-1; weak D call: TRBD1 (6 bases). V was cut by 4 bases and J by 6 bases, with 19 bases left in between. This CDR3 has 16 residues. The germline V gene has CDR1 MNHEY and CDR2 SVGEGT. CDR3 in amino acids: CASSWAPGTQGNEQFF. The CDR3 DNA follows: TGTGCCAGCAGTTGGGCTCCGGGAACACAGGGCAATGAGCAGTTCTTC.

This sequence joins TRBV6-5 and TRBJ2-3; TRBD1 is a possible D gene (6 bases). CDR3 length equals 12 residues. Germline CDR1 reads MNHEY; CDR2 reads SVGAGI. Between the trimmed V and J ends, which lost 10 bases and 2 bases, there was a span of 10 bases. The CDR3 here is CATRGDTDTQYF. The CDR3 DNA follows: TGTGCCACCAGGGGAGACACAGATACGCAGTATTTT.

This clone was seen just once. The J gene is TRBJ2-3, the V gene TRBV28; TRBD2 is a possible D gene (6 bases). Germline V gene sequence: CDR1 MDHEN, CDR2 SYDVKM. This CDR3 has 15 residues. V was pared by 4 bases and J by 1 base, with 12 bases between. The CDR3 reads CASSSSGEGTDTQYF. CDR3 DNA sequence: TGTGCCAGCAGTTCCAGTGGGGAGGGCACAGATACGCAGTATTTT.

The chain has TRBV3-1 (or the pseudogene TRBV3-2) and TRBJ2-1, with 12 positions matching TRBD2. J was trimmed by 3 bases and V by 4 bases; bases with no gene match: 13. Germline assignment: CDR1 LGHDT and CDR2 YNNKEL (reference sequence). The CDR3 has 19 amino acids. The CDR3 is CASSRRLAGEGKRYNEQFF. DNA for the CDR3: TGTGCCAGCAGCCGAAGACTAGCGGGAGAAGGGAAGCGCTACAATGAGCAGTTCTTC.

J is TRBJ2-5 and V is TRBV12-3 or TRBV12-4; D might be TRBD1 (6 bases). V lost 6 bases to trimming and J lost 3 bases, with 8 bases between them. The CDR3 contains 12 residues. The CDR3 sequence is CASSPGEETQYF. CDR3 sequence (DNA): TGTGCCAGCAGCCCAGGGGAAGAGACCCAGTACTTC.